This T cell receptor beta chain was captured by sequencing in a study of blood T cell repertoires in COVID-19. Study-level background: PBMCs, B-cell-depleted T cells, or T cells were the source of the cDNA or gDNA that made up the material.

Germline CDR1 and CDR2: SGHDN and FVKESK. The CDR3 is 16 amino acids. Trimming shortened V by 1 base and J by 5 bases, and 15 bases separated the two germline ends. TCRdb's copy holds only in-frame clones and misses some; the assay was immunoSEQ multiplex PCR. The table records 55,000 to 65,000 clones, 70% to 90% of them present only once. The TCR was taken from a man aged 55 to 70 with COVID-19, enrolled during active disease. Input material: peripheral blood. This sequence joins TRBV14 and TRBJ2-1; TRBD2 might be the D (6 bases). The CDR3 nucleotides are TGTGCCAGCAGCCAAGTCTACGGGGGAGCCCACAATGAGCAGTTCTTC. Protein product: CASSQVYGGAHNEQFF. Full variable domain (remainder filled in from reference TRBV14 and TRBJ2-1): EAGVTQFPSHSVIEKGQTVTLRCDPISGHDNLYWYRRVMGKEIKFLLHFVKESKQDESGMPNNRFLAERTGGTYSTLKVQPAELEDSGVYFCASSQVYGGAHNEQFFGPGTRLTVL.